This T cell receptor (beta chain) was observed in a study of early T cells in non-severe SARS-CoV-2 infection. Study details: Sequenced bulk RNA came from whole blood that was unsorted, and chains were unpaired. Study-wide results and limits: Reliance on VDJdb matching favored anti-spike CD8 responses; private and CD4 specificities were missed.

Trimming took 6 bases from V and 5 from J; bases not matched to a gene: 6. Germline values: CDR1 DFQATT, CDR2 SNEGSKA (reference sequence). This CDR3 has 13 amino acids. The table lists this clonotype with many counts. The antigen is unknown. The TCR library protocol was used to attach unique molecular identifiers. These identifiers were attached to individual cDNA molecules. Via MiXCR, TCRdb re-called the 5' RACE reads, giving one row per CDR3 protein. The sample contains 25,000 to 35,000 distinct CDR3 sequences, under 6% of which appear only once. Input material: whole blood. The TCR comes from an adult who was a healthcare worker with PCR-confirmed SARS-CoV-2 infection or an uninfected control (not recorded which). J is TRBJ2-7 and V is TRBV20-1; 11 bases line up with TRBD2. CDR3 residues: CSAFSGRANEQYF. The CDR3 DNA reads TGCAGTGCCTTTAGCGGGAGGGCCAACGAGCAGTACTTC.